A single sample gave rise to the 13 T cell receptor beta chains below, sequenced in a study of tumor and adjacent non-tumor tissue in lung cancer. The template was RNA from unsorted bulk tissue. TCRbeta libraries were built with three rounds of nested PCR, modified from ARM-PCR. TCRdb reprocessed the multiplex PCR reads via MiXCR and lists one record per CDR3 protein. The data show roughly 140,000 distinct CDR3 sequences, roughly 70% seen once. The specimen was lung tumor tissue. Receptors originate from a man in his sixties with small cell lung cancer.

This clonotype was counted once. One end of the junction does not line up with germline, which may come from a read error. The V call is TRBV11-2, the J call TRBJ1-1, with 7 bases aligning to TRBD1. Germline V gene sequence: CDR1 SGHAT, CDR2 FQNNGV. The CDR3 has 13 residues. The CDR3 bases are TGTGCCAGCAGCACAGACAGGGACACTGAAGCTTTCTTC. It specifies CASSTDRDTEAFF.

Sample share makes this clonotype large. The CDR3 loop is CASSEGGYSTDTQYF. The CDR3 bases are TGTGCCAGCAGCGAGGGGGGGTATAGCACAGATACGCAGTATTTT. The genes are TRBV6-1 and TRBJ2-3, with D perhaps matching TRBD2 (7 bases). CDR1 is MNHNS, CDR2 SASEGT, per germline. The CDR3 extends over 15 amino acids. Trimming took off 6 bases at V and 0 bases at J, with 13 bases between the two ends.

Concerning this clonotype: One end of the junction fails to match germline, which may point to a read error. The rearrangement links TRBV28 to TRBJ2-2, with D unclear. The CDR3 contains 11 residues. The germline CDR1 and CDR2 sequences are MDHEN and SYDVKM. The CDR3 DNA is TGTACCAGCAGTTTTCTCAGGGAGCTGTTTTTT. This encodes CTSSFLRELFF.

The sample holds many counts of this clonotype. The V and J genes are TRBV29-1 and TRBJ2-7; weak D call: TRBD2 (5 bases). Trimming removed 5 bases at V and 0 bases at J, with 11 bases between. Germline CDR1 is SQVTM and CDR2 is ANQGSEA. The CDR3 length is 13 residues. The CDR3 DNA follows: TGCAGCGTTAGAGTTAGCGACTCCTACGAGCAGTACGTC. It is translated as CSVRVSDSYEQYV.

The chain joins TRBV6-2 or TRBV6-3 to TRBJ2-1, with D unresolved. V lost 6 bases and J 1 base, leaving 7 bases between the germline ends. The germline gives CDR1 MNHEY, CDR2 SVGEGT. The CDR3 is 13 residues long. Here the CDR3 DNA reads TGTGCCAGCAGGCCGTGGTCCTACAATGAGCAGTTCTTC. The encoded protein is CASRPWSYNEQFF.

This clonotype was observed a single time. One junction end does not reproduce the germline sequence, and a read error may be involved. The gene calls are TRBV11-3 and TRBJ2-1; D uncertain. This CDR3 comprises 15 residues. Germline CDR1 and CDR2: SGHNT and YENEEA. The CDR3 is CVSSLGRTGRNEQFF. CDR3 in DNA: TGTGTCAGCAGCCTAGGAAGGACCGGGCGCAATGAGCAGTTCTTC.

This sequence joins TRBV12-3 or TRBV12-4 and TRBJ1-2, with 7 positions matching TRBD1. The CDR3 runs 14 residues. For the CDR3, the DNA is TGTGTCGGCAGCCCGACAGGGTCTAACTATGGCTACACCTTC. This translates into CVGSPTGSNYGYTF.

Notes on this clonotype: A much larger clone lies one base from this, so it may be a read error. This chain joins TRBV20-1 and TRBJ2-4; 9 nucleotides line up with TRBD2. The germline V gene has CDR1 DFQATT and CDR2 SNEGSKA (reference sequence). The V gene end was trimmed by 4 bases and the J gene end by 3 bases; junction bases not matched to a gene: 10. The CDR3 runs to 16 residues. The CDR3 loop reads CSAIRLREGNKNIQYF. CDR3 DNA: TGCAGTGCTATCCGTCTGCGGGAGGGTAACAAAAACATTCAGTACTTC.

This clonotype came up a few times. The V gene is TRBV10-3, the J gene TRBJ2-2; D is uncertain. Trimming left V 5 bases short and J 4 bases short, with 2 bases between. The CDR3 has 11 residues. Germline loops: CDR1 ENHRY, CDR2 SYGVKD. For the CDR3, the DNA is TGTGCCATCAGTACCACCGGGGAGCTGTTTTTT. Its translation is CAISTTGELFF.

Points on this clonotype: With a much larger clone just one base away, this may be a read error. The chain uses TRBV20-1 and TRBJ1-4; D might be TRBD1 (5 bases). Germline loops: CDR1 DFQATT, CDR2 SNEGSKA (reference sequence). The V end lost 7 bases, the J end lost 7 bases, and 13 bases lay between the germline ends. There are 12 residues in the CDR3. The CDR3 is CSVWDFGEKLFF. DNA of the CDR3: TGCAGTGTTTGGGACTTCGGTGAAAAACTGTTTTTT.

About this clonotype itself: This clone may be a read error of a much larger clone one base away. The rearrangement joins TRBV6-5 to TRBJ2-4; D call uncertain. This CDR3 has 14 residues. Germline assignment: CDR1 MNHEY and CDR2 SVGAGI. In nucleotides, the CDR3 is TGTGTCAGCAGTTACTCGAGGGCCAAAAACATTCAGTACTTC. Its protein is CVSSYSRAKNIQYF.

The chain is built from TRBV11-1 and TRBJ2-7; no firm D call. The CDR3 sequence is 14 residues long. CDR1 is SGHAT, CDR2 FQDESV, per germline (reference sequence). The DNA of the CDR3 is TGTGCCAGCAGCCAAGCCGGTTCCTTGGGCAAGCAGTATGTC. Protein sequence: CASSQAGSLGKQYV.

About this clonotype itself: The germline gene is not matched at one end of the junction; a read error may be the cause. The chain has TRBV6-1 and TRBJ2-2; D is unclear. The CDR3 is 16 residues long. CDR1 and CDR2 (germline): MNHNS, SASEGT. The CDR3 here is CASSEAGPMNTWELFF. CDR3 sequence (DNA): TGTGCCAGCAGTGAAGCGGGCCCCATGAACACCTGGGAGCTGTTTTTT.